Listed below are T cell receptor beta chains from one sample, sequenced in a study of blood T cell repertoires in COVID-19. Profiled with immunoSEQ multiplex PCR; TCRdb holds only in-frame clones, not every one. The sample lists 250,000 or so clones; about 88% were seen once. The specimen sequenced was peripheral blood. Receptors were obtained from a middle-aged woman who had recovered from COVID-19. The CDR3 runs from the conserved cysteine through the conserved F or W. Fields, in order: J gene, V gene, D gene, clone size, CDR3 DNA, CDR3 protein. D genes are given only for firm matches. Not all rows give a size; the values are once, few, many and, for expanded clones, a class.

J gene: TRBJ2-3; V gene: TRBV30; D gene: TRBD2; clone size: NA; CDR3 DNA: TGTGCCTGGAGTGTAAATGGACTAGCGGAAAAAGCGGAGCCAGATACGCAGTATTTT; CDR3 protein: CAWSVNGLAEKAEPDTQYF
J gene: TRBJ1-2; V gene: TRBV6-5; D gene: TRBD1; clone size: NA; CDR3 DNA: TGTGCCAGCAGTTACTTCGGACAGGGAATTGGCTACACCTTC; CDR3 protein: CASSYFGQGIGYTF
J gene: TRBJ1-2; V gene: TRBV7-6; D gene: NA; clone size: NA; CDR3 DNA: TGTGCCAGCAGCTTAACGGCGGGGGTAAGGGATGGCTACACCTTC; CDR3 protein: CASSLTAGVRDGYTF
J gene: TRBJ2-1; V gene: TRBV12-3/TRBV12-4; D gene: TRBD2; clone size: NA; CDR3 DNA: TGTGCCAGCAGTGCGGGGACTAGCGGCAAACAGTTCTTC; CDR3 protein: CASSAGTSGKQFF
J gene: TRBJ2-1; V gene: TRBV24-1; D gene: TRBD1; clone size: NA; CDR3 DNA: TGTGCCACCAGTGTCCCGCGCCAGGGGGTTGGGCAGTTCTTC; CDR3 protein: CATSVPRQGVGQFF
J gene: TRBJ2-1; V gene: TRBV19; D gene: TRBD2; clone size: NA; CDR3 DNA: TGTGCCAGTAGTCCCGTATCGGGGGGATTGGAGCAGTTCTTC; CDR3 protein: CASSPVSGGLEQFF
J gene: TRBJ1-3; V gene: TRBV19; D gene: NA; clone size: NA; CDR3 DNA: TGTGCCAGTAGTCTCATGTCAGGGGACGGAAACACCATATATTTT; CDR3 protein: CASSLMSGDGNTIYF
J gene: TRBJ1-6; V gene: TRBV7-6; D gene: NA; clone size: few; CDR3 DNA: TGTGCCAGCAGCCCCAGGACAGACGTAAATTCACCCCTCCACTTT; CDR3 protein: CASSPRTDVNSPLHF
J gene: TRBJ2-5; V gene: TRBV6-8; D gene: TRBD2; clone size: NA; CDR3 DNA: TGTGCCAGCAGTTACACTAGCGGGAGGTACCAAGAGACCCAGTACTTC; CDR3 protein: CASSYTSGRYQETQYF
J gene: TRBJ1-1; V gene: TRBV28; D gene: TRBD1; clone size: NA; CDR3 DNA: TGTGCCAGCAGCGTTACAGGGGCTGGAACTGAAGCTTTCTTT; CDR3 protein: CASSVTGAGTEAFF
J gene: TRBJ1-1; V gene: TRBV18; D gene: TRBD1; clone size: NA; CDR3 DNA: TGTGCCAGCTCACGAGCCGGGACAGCTGAACAAGCTGAAGCTTTCTTT; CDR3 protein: CASSRAGTAEQAEAFF
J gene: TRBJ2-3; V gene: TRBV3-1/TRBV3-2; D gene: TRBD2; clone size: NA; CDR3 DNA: TGTGCCAGCAGCCAAGAGGGGACTAGCGGGGGCACAGATACGCAGTATTTT; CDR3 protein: CASSQEGTSGGTDTQYF
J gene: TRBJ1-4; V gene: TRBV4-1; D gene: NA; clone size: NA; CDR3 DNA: TGCGCCAGCAGCCAAGGCGGGGGAAACCTTGAAAAACTGTTTTTT; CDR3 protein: CASSQGGGNLEKLFF
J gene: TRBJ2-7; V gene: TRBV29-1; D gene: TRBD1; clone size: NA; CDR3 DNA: TGCAGCGCCCAGACAGGGGAACAGCAGTACTTC; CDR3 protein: CSAQTGEQQYF
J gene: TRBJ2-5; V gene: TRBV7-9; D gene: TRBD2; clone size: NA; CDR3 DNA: TGTGCCAGCAGCCGAAGCGGGAGACAAGAGACCCAGTACTTC; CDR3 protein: CASSRSGRQETQYF
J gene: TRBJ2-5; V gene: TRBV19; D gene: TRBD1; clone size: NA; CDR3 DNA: TGTGCCAGTAGTATTAGTGCAGGGGGAATCGGAGAGACCCAGTACTTC; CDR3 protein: CASSISAGGIGETQYF
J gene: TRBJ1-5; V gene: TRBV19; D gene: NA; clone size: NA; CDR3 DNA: TGTGCCAGTAGCCAAGGACAGTATCAGCCCCAGCATTTT; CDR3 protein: CASSQGQYQPQHF
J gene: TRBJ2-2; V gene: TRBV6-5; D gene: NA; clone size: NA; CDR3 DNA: TGTGCCAGCAGTTGGTCGGTCGGGGAGCTGTTTTTT; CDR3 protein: CASSWSVGELFF
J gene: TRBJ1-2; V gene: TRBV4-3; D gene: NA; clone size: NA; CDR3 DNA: TGCGCCAGCAGCCAAGAGGGCAGGGGCCCCTATGGCTACACCTTC; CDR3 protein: CASSQEGRGPYGYTF
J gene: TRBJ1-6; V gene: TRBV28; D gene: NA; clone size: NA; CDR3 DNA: TGTGCCAGCAGTTTAACAGGGTTGGATTCACCCCTCCACTTT; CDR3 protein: CASSLTGLDSPLHF
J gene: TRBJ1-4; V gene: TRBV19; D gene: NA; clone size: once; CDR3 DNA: TGTGCCAGTAGAGGCGGTGCAACTAATGAAAAACTGTTTTTT; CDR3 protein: CASRGGATNEKLFF
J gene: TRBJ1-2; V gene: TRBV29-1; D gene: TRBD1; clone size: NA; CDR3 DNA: TGCAGCGTTGCGACAGGGCCTAGGGGCTACACCTTC; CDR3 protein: CSVATGPRGYTF
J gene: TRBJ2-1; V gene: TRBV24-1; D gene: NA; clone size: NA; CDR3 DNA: TGTGCCATCCTCGACAATGAGCAGTTCTTC; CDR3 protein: CAILDNEQFF
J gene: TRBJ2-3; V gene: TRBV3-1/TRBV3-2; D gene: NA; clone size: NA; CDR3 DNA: TGTGCCAGCATCGATTGGGGTAGCGGAATTTTGGATACGCAGTATTTT; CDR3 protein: CASIDWGSGILDTQYF